This T cell receptor (beta chain) was captured by sequencing in a study of blood T cells in healthy people across ages. The authors ran a second PCR of roughly 6 to 11 cycles using a sample-barcoded 5' primer and a J-beta primer mix. Tags on each cDNA molecule came from a template-switch adaptor with 12 random nucleotides. TCRdb reprocessed the 5' RACE reads via MiXCR and lists one record per CDR3 protein. Seen here are about 760,000 distinct CDR3 sequences, about 61% observed once, and the top ten hold about a quarter. Study-wide results and caveats: The unsorted PBMCs prevented any conclusive comparison of naive versus antigen-experienced cells.

In the case of this clonotype: The antigen is not known.

V was trimmed by 1 base and J by 3 bases, leaving 10 bases between them. CDR1 and CDR2 (germline): SGHTA, FQGNSA. The CDR3 runs 15 residues. Sequencing was done on a sample of blood. This rearrangement joins TRBV7-2 to TRBJ2-4; no clear D. This TCR was recovered from a man aged 35 to 55 in good health. The CDR3 nucleotides read TGTGCCAGCAGCTTAGGCGCTACGGGCAAAAACATTCAGTACTTC. Translation: CASSLGATGKNIQYF.